The 22 T cell receptor beta chains below all came from one sample that was sequenced in a study of T cells in Graves' hyperthyroidism and ophthalmopathy. Amplification of TCR beta CDR3 regions was performed using RNA transcripts as template. Initially, a first-round RT-PCR of the TCR CDR3 employed the HTBI primer set. Each CDR3 protein is one row after TCRdb ran MiXCR on the multiplex PCR reads. Among 340,000 or so distinct CDR3 sequences listed, around 16% were seen once. Sequenced sample: blood. The receptors come from a man aged 25-45 years with Graves' hyperthyroidism.

This clonotype has a handful of counts. The chain joins TRBV6-1 to TRBJ2-7, with D perhaps TRBD1 (5 bases). This CDR3 region has 15 residues. The V gene lost 2 bases and the J gene lost 0 bases, with 11 bases spanning the gap. Germline assignment: CDR1 MNHNS and CDR2 SASEGT. CDR3 loop: CASSELGVSSYEQYF. The CDR3, as DNA: TGTGCCAGCAGTGAACTAGGGGTTAGCTCCTACGAGCAGTACTTC.

This clonotype has ten or more counts. The chain carries TRBV6-1 and TRBJ2-7; 8 bases fit TRBD1. The V segment lost 11 bases and the J segment 3 bases; nucleotides outside the gene matches: 12. The CDR3 consists of 14 residues. CDR1 and CDR2 from the germline V gene are MNHNS and SASEGT. CDR3: CAHTDGQGVYEQYF. The CDR3 DNA reads TGTGCCCACACTGACGGACAGGGTGTCTACGAGCAGTACTTC.

This clonotype was seen at least ten times. CDR3 loop: CASSTHNGHLFF. CDR3 nucleotides: TGTGCCAGCAGTACTCACAACGGGCATCTATTCTTC. The rearrangement uses TRBV2 and TRBJ2-1; D gene uncertain. V shed 5 bases and J shed 16 bases, with 18 bases lying between them. The CDR3 runs 12 residues. CDR1 SNHLY and CDR2 FYNNEI come from the germline V gene.

As to this clonotype: A read error may be the cause here, since a much bigger clone is one base away. The chain links TRBV5-1 to TRBJ2-7; D is perhaps TRBD2 (5 bases). Germline V gene data show CDR1 as SGHRS and CDR2 as YFSETQ. Trimming took 10 bases from V and 3 from J, leaving 20 bases between them. This CDR3 comprises 14 residues. For the CDR3, the DNA is TGCGCCTCCCGGAGGAGGCTAGAAAACTACGAGCAGTACTTC. This sequence encodes CASRRRLENYEQYF.

There are many counts of this clonotype. The rearrangement links TRBV20-1 to TRBJ1-2, with D unresolved. There are 14 residues in the CDR3. With 2 bases removed from V and 2 bases from J, the gap between germline ends came to 12 bases. Germline V lookup: CDR1 DFQATT, CDR2 SNEGSKA (reference sequence). The CDR3 reads CSARNHEANYGYTF. DNA for the CDR3: TGCAGTGCTAGAAACCACGAAGCAAACTATGGCTACACCTTC.

This clonotype came up a few times. J is TRBJ2-2 and V is TRBV12-3 or TRBV12-4; D is possibly TRBD1 or TRBD2 (6 bases each). Trimming shortened V by 6 bases and J by 6 bases, and 20 bases separated the two germline ends. CDR3 length: 16 residues. The DNA of the CDR3 is TGTGCCAGCAGCCAGGGGCGGGGAATAGGGGCCGGGGAGCTGTTTTTT. Its translation: CASSQGRGIGAGELFF.

This clonotype was picked up many times. This chain uses TRBV11-3 with TRBJ2-1; 8 bases agree with TRBD2. Germline V gene sequence: CDR1 SGHNT, CDR2 YENEEA. The CDR3 has 15 amino acids. V trimming: 8 bases; J trimming: 5 bases; junction bases outside the gene matches: 11. The CDR3 DNA sequence: TGTGCCAGCTCACGGCGGGGGGCGCGGAACAATGAGCAGTTCTTC. Protein: CASSRRGARNNEQFF.

The chain is built from TRBV19 and TRBJ1-2, with 8 positions matching TRBD1. Germline lookup yields CDR1 LNHDA and CDR2 SQIVND (reference sequence). The CDR3 contains 15 residues. Trimming removed 5 bases from V and 3 bases from J; junction bases left unmatched: 8. In nucleotides, the CDR3 is TGTGCCAGTAGTCCCGCAGGGGGCTCTTACTATGGCTACACCTTC. Translated, it gives CASSPAGGSYYGYTF.

V usage is TRBV27 and J usage is TRBJ1-5; D gene unclear. The germline V gene encodes CDR1 MNHEY and CDR2 SMNVEV (reference sequence). Trimming pared 4 bases from V and 0 bases from J, leaving 10 bases between. The CDR3 totals 15 residues. In DNA, the CDR3 is TGTGCCAGCAGTTCGGGCCATTTTAGCAATCAGCCCCAGCATTTT. Translating it yields CASSSGHFSNQPQHF.

This clonotype has a count of ten or more. This chain connects TRBV5-1 to TRBJ1-1; D is undetermined. The CDR3 extends over 15 amino acids. Trimming left V 1 base short and J 2 bases short, with 12 bases between. Germline V lookup: CDR1 SGHRS, CDR2 YFSETQ. As DNA, the CDR3 is TGCGCCAGCAGCTTGTATGCGGGGATAAACACTGAAGCTTTCTTT. As protein: CASSLYAGINTEAFF.

Many counts were recorded for this clonotype. The chain couples TRBV28 to TRBJ2-7; possibly TRBD2 for D (5 bases). CDR3 length: 19 residues. In germline, CDR1 is MDHEN, CDR2 SYDVKM. The V gene lost 2 bases and the J gene lost 3 bases, with 26 bases spanning the gap. The CDR3 sequence: CASSLMFSEVGVRFYEQYF. The CDR3 DNA reads as TGTGCCAGCAGTTTAATGTTCTCCGAGGTGGGAGTAAGGTTCTACGAGCAGTACTTC.

This clonotype was detected a few times. The chain is built from TRBV4-2 and TRBJ1-1; 7 nucleotides line up with TRBD1. From germline, CDR1 is LGHNA and CDR2 YNFKEQ. The V gene end was trimmed by 1 base and the J gene end by 4 bases; junction bases not matched to a gene: 9. This CDR3 region has 16 residues. CDR3 protein: CASSQVPLGQATEAFF. DNA of the CDR3: TGTGCCAGCAGCCAAGTCCCACTCGGACAGGCCACTGAAGCTTTCTTT.

V usage is TRBV4-2 and J usage is TRBJ1-2; D is ambiguous. Germline V lookup: CDR1 LGHNA, CDR2 YNFKEQ. V lost 8 bases and J lost 4, with 23 bases in between. There are 16 residues in the CDR3. CDR3 in DNA: TGTGCCAGCTCCTCCGGATGGGAGGAGGGAGGCTATGGCTACACCTTC. Amino acid sequence: CASSSGWEEGGYGYTF.

Many counts were recorded for this clonotype. The chain joins TRBV11-2 to TRBJ2-7, with TRBD2 matching 10 bases. V lost 7 bases and J lost 2; bases outside the gene matches: 2. The CDR3 has 13 residues. The germline gives CDR1 SGHAT, CDR2 FQNNGV. CDR3 bases: TGTGCCAGCACCGGGACTAGCGCCTACGAGCAGTACTTC. It yields the protein CASTGTSAYEQYF.

This clonotype was recorded many times. This chain links TRBV30 with TRBJ1-1; D not resolved. The CDR3 sequence is 12 residues long. V was cut by 4 bases and J by 4 bases, with 10 bases left in between. The germline V gene encodes CDR1 GTSNPN and CDR2 SVGIG (reference sequence). The CDR3 nucleotides are TGTGCCTGGAAAGGCTGGGGCACTGAAGCTTTCTTT. Translated: CAWKGWGTEAFF.

This clonotype was seen ten or more times. The CDR3 nucleotides read TGTGCCAGTCGTCGAGGGGACGGTCCCTACGAGCAGTACTTC. As protein: CASRRGDGPYEQYF. The chain combines TRBV2 with TRBJ2-7, with D possibly being TRBD1 or TRBD2 (5 bases each). The germline V and J ends were trimmed by 9 bases and 2 bases, with 17 bases remaining between them. The CDR3 runs 14 residues. Per the germline V gene, CDR1 is SNHLY and CDR2 is FYNNEI.

There are many counts of this clonotype. The gene calls are TRBV9 and TRBJ2-7; 7 bases map to TRBD2. The CDR3 totals 14 residues. Germline CDR1 SGDLS, CDR2 YYNGEE. The trim removed 4 bases at V and 5 bases at J, leaving 9 bases unmatched. The CDR3 sequence: CASSPSGGSHEQYF. The CDR3 DNA sequence: TGTGCCAGCAGCCCCTCGGGAGGATCCCACGAGCAGTACTTC.

In this sample, this clonotype turned up many times. The CDR3 loop is CASSLRPAGVSGANVLTF. The CDR3 coding sequence is TGCGCCAGCAGCTTACGTCCGGCGGGAGTCTCTGGGGCCAACGTCCTGACTTTC. The chain joins TRBV5-1 to TRBJ2-6; TRBD2 matches at 7 bases. From germline, CDR1 is SGHRS and CDR2 YFSETQ. Losses at the gene ends were 2 bases for V and 0 bases for J; bases not matched to a gene: 8. The CDR3 has 18 amino acids.

This clonotype was counted at least ten times. The chain employs TRBV7-3 and TRBJ2-3, with D perhaps TRBD2 (5 bases). The germline V gene encodes CDR1 SGHTA and CDR2 FQGTGA. The CDR3 spans 15 residues. V was pared by 6 bases and J by 5 bases, with 18 bases between. The CDR3 spells CASSPGAGWGDTQYF. In DNA form, the CDR3 reads TGTGCCAGCAGTCCCGGCGCGGGTTGGGGAGATACGCAGTATTTT.

This rearrangement joins TRBV18 to TRBJ1-1, with a weak D call TRBD1 (6 bases). Germline CDR1 is KGHSH and CDR2 is LQKENI. The V gene lost 4 bases and the J gene lost 6 bases, with 15 bases spanning the gap. The CDR3 is made up of 14 amino acids. The CDR3: CASSLGGQTAEAFF. The CDR3 DNA sequence: TGTGCCAGCTCACTGGGAGGACAGACCGCTGAAGCTTTCTTT. The full variable domain, with the rest looked up from reference TRBV18 and TRBJ1-1, is NAGVMQNPRHLVRRRGQEARLRCSPMKGHSHVYWYRQLPEEGLKFMVYLQKENIIDESGMPKERFSAEFPKEGPSILRIQQVVRGDSAAYFCASSLGGQTAEAFFGQGTRLTVV.

This rearrangement joins TRBV29-1 to TRBJ2-1, with D unresolved. V shed 5 bases and J shed 8 bases, with 13 bases lying between them. This CDR3 contains 12 residues. Germline V gives CDR1 SQVTM, CDR2 ANQGSEA. The CDR3 bases are TGCAGCGTTCATGCGGATTCCGATGAGCAGTTCTTC. It is translated as CSVHADSDEQFF.

In its sample, this clonotype was seen a few times. V is TRBV20-1 and J is TRBJ2-1, with 7 bases fitting TRBD1. CDR3 size: 14 residues. J gave up 4 bases and V 3 bases, and 6 bases lay outside the gene matches. CDR1 and CDR2 from the germline V gene are DFQATT and SNEGSKA (reference sequence). DNA of the CDR3: TGCAGTGCTAGGACAGGGAATTATTACAATGAGCAGTTCTTC. Its protein is CSARTGNYYNEQFF.